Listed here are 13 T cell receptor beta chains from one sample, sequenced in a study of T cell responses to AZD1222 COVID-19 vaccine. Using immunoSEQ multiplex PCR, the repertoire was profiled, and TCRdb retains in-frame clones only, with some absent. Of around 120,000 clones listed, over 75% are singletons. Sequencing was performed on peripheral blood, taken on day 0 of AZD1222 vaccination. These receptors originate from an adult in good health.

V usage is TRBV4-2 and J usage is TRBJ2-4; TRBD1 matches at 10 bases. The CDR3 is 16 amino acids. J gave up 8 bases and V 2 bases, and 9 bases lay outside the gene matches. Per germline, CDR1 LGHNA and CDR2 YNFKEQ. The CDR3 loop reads CASSQQAGTGEYIQYF. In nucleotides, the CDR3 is TGTGCCAGCAGCCAACAGGCCGGGACAGGGGAATACATTCAGTACTTC.

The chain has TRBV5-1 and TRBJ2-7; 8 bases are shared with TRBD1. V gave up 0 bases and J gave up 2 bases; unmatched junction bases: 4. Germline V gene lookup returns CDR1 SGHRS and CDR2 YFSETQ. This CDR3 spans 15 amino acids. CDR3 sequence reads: CASSLVSGGPYEQYF. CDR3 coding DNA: TGCGCCAGCAGCTTGGTGTCAGGGGGCCCCTACGAGCAGTACTTC.

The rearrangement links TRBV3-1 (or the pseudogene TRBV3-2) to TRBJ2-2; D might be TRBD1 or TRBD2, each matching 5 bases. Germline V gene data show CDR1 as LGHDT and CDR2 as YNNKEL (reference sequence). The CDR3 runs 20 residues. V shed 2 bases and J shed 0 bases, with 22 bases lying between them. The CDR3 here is CASSQWAGAGRTTNTGELFF. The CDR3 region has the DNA TGTGCCAGCAGCCAATGGGCCGGGGCAGGCCGCACCACGAACACCGGGGAGCTGTTTTTT.

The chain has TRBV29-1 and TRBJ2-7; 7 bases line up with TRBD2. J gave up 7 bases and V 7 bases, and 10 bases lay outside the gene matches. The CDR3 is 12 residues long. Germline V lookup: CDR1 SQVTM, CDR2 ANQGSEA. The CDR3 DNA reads TGCAGCGCTGGGGACTCTAGCGGAGAGCAGTACTTC. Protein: CSAGDSSGEQYF.

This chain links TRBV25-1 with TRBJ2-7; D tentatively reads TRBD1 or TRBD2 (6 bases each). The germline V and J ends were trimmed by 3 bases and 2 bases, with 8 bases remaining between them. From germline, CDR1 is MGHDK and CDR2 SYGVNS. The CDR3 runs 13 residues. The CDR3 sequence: CASSDGGAYEQYF. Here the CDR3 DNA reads TGTGCCAGCAGTGACGGGGGCGCCTACGAGCAGTACTTC.

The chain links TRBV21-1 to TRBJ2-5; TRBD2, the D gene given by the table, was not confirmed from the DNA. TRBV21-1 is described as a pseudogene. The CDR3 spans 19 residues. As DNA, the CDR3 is TGTGCCAGCAGCAAAGCAAGGGTCTACGGGGGAACGATCCAAGAGACCCAGTACTTC. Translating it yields CASSKARVYGGTIQETQYF.

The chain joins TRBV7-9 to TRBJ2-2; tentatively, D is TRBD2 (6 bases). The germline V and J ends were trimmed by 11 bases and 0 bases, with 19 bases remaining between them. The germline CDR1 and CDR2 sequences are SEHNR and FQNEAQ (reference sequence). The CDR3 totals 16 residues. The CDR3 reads CAVGNSGLSNTGELFF. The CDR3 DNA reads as TGTGCCGTTGGGAATAGCGGCCTTTCGAACACCGGGGAGCTGTTTTTT.

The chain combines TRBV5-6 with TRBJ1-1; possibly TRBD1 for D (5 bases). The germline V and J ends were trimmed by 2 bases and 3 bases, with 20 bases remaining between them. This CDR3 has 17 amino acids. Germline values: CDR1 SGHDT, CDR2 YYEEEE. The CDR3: CASSFGKRQSGDTEAFF. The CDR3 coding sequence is TGTGCCAGCAGCTTTGGGAAAAGACAGTCTGGGGACACTGAAGCTTTCTTT.

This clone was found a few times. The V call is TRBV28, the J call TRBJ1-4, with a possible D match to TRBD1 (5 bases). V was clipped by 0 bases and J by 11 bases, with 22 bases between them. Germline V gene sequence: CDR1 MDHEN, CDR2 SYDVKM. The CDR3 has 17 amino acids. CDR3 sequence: CASSLWAKGGGLKKLFF. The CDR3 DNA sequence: TGTGCCAGCAGTTTATGGGCCAAAGGCGGGGGACTAAAGAAACTGTTTTTT.

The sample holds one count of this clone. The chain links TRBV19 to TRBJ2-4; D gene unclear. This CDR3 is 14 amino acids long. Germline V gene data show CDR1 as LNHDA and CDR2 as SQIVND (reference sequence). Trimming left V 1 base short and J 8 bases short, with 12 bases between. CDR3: CASSIAWGGDIQYF. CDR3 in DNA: TGTGCCAGTAGTATAGCCTGGGGTGGTGACATTCAGTACTTC.

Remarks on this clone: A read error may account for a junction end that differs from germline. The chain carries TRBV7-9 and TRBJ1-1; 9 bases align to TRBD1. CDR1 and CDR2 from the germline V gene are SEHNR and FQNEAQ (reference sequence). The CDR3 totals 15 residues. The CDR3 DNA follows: TGTGCCAGCAGCTCCTCCGGGACAGGGAACGCTGAAGCTTTCTTT. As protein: CASSSSGTGNAEAFF.

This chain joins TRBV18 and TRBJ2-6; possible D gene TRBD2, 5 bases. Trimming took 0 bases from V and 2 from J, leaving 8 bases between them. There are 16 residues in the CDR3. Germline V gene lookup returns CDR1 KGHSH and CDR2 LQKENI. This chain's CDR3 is CASSPPEGTGANVLTF. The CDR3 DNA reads TGTGCCAGCTCACCACCCGAGGGTACTGGGGCCAACGTCCTGACTTTC.

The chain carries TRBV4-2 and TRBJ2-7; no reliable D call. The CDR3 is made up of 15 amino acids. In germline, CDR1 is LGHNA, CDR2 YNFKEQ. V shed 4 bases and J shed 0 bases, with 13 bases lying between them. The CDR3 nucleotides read TGTGCCAGCAGCCCCCAGGCAGATCTCTCCTACGAGCAGTACTTC. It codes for CASSPQADLSYEQYF.